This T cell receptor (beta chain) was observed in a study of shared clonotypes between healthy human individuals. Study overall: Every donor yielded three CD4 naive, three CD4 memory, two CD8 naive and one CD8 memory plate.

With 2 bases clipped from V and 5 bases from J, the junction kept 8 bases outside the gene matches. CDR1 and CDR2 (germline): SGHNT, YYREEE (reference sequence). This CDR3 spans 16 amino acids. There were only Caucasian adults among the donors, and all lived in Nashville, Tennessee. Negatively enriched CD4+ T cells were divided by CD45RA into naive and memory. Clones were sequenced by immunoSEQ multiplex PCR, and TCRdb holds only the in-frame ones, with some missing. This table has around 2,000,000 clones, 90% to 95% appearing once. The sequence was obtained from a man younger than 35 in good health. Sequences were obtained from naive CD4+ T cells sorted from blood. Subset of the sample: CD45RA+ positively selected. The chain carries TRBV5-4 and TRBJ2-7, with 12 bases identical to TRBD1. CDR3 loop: CASSLAPGTGGHEQYF. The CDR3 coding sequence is TGTGCCAGCAGCTTAGCTCCCGGGACAGGGGGCCACGAGCAGTACTTC.